These T cell receptor beta chains were read from a single sample in a study of cytomegalovirus exposure and HLA in healthy donors. Sequencing used immunoSEQ multiplex PCR; TCRdb keeps in-frame clones, though not all of them. The sample includes approximately 160,000 clones, 86% seen only once; the top ten take 5% to 7%. The sequenced material came from PBMCs. Source of these receptors: a woman aged 25 to 39 in good health and CMV-seronegative. Both conserved end residues are part of each CDR3. D genes are given only for firm matches. Clone size, where shown, is once, few, many, or a class for clones that have expanded.

abundance: -; v_gene: TRBV27; j_gene: TRBJ1-2; d_gene: -; CDR3aa: CASSLFRDTPTHGYTF
abundance: -; v_gene: TRBV28; j_gene: TRBJ1-2; d_gene: TRBD1; CDR3aa: CASRSTGEDGYTF
abundance: -; v_gene: TRBV30; j_gene: TRBJ2-7; d_gene: TRBD2; CDR3aa: CACGLAGRYEQYF
abundance: -; v_gene: TRBV4-3; j_gene: TRBJ1-4; d_gene: -; CDR3aa: CASSQSHRPKPQTTNEKLFF
abundance: -; v_gene: TRBV4-1; j_gene: TRBJ2-7; d_gene: -; CDR3aa: CASSQDPPGSYEQYF
abundance: -; v_gene: TRBV6-1; j_gene: TRBJ1-5; d_gene: TRBD1; CDR3aa: CASSSGGPGGQPQHF
abundance: -; v_gene: TRBV5-1; j_gene: TRBJ2-7; d_gene: -; CDR3aa: CASSLASSSYEQYF
abundance: -; v_gene: TRBV2; j_gene: TRBJ2-1; d_gene: -; CDR3aa: CASSEAGVIRNEQFF
abundance: -; v_gene: TRBV27; j_gene: TRBJ1-5; d_gene: -; CDR3aa: CASRYAGFNQPQHF
abundance: -; v_gene: TRBV7-3; j_gene: TRBJ2-7; d_gene: -; CDR3aa: CASSLSGGRSYEQYF
abundance: once; v_gene: TRBV2; j_gene: TRBJ1-4; d_gene: -; CDR3aa: CASSVLAGNGEKLFF